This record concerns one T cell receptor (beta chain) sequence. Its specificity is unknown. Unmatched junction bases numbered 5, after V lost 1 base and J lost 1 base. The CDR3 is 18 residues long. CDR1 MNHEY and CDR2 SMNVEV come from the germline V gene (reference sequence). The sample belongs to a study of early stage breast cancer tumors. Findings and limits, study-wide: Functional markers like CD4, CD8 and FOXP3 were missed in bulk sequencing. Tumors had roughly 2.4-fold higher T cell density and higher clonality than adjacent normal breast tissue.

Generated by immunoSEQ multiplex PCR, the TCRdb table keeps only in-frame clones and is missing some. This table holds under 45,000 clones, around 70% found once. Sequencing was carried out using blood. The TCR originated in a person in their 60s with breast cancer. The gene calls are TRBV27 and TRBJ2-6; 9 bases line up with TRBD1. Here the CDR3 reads CASSLWTGVSSGANVLTF. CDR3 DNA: TGTGCCAGCAGTTTATGGACAGGGGTTTCATCTGGGGCCAACGTCCTGACTTTC.